This T cell receptor beta chain was retrieved from a study of OX40 agonist ivuxolimab in advanced cancers. Excluded were patients having autoimmune disease history or systemic immunosuppression. Sequenced by immunoSEQ multiplex PCR; TCRdb stores in-frame clones only, minus some. Of 90,000 to 130,000 clones listed, around 90% are singletons. Germline V gene lookup returns CDR1 SGHDN and CDR2 FVKESK. V was clipped by 4 bases and J by 2 bases, with 11 bases between them. The CDR3 runs 14 residues. Sequencing was performed on CD4+ or CD8+ T cells sorted from blood, taken in a trial of the OX40 agonist ivuxolimab. The TCR was taken from an adult with an advanced solid tumor such as melanoma, head and neck, liver or kidney cancer. V gene TRBV14 combines with J gene TRBJ1-1, with unresolved D. The CDR3 nucleotides read TGTGCCAGCAGCCCCCTCGGACTCAACACTGAAGCTTTCTTT. Its protein product is CASSPLGLNTEAFF.